What follows are 4 T cell receptor beta chains derived from one specimen sequenced in a study of cytomegalovirus exposure and HLA in healthy donors. PCR primers comprised 60 Vbeta and 13 Jbeta primers. Using immunoSEQ multiplex PCR, the repertoire was profiled, and TCRdb retains in-frame clones only, with some absent. The sample lists about 160,000 clones; approximately 80% were seen once. The sequenced material came from PBMCs. These receptors all come from a woman between 45 and 65 years old in good health and CMV-seronegative.

This clone was detected only once. Other DNA sequences in this sample translate to the same CDR3. The chain has TRBV28 and TRBJ2-7; 9 bases map to TRBD1. This CDR3 is 13 amino acids long. Germline assignment: CDR1 MDHEN and CDR2 SYDVKM. J gave up 3 bases and V 6 bases, and 3 bases lay outside the gene matches. The CDR3 loop is CASRPGQGYEQYF. Here the CDR3 DNA reads TGTGCCAGCAGGCCGGGACAGGGCTACGAGCAGTACTTC.

The chain combines TRBV19 with TRBJ1-1, with TRBD1 as a possible D gene (5 bases). Trimming took 7 bases from V and 4 from J, leaving 16 bases between them. Germline CDR1 LNHDA, CDR2 SQIVND (reference sequence). The CDR3 totals 14 residues. CDR3 loop: CASIWGNGGTEAFF. CDR3 in DNA: TGTGCCAGTATCTGGGGGAACGGGGGCACTGAAGCTTTCTTT.

The V call is TRBV28, the J call TRBJ2-7; 8 bases match TRBD1. Trimming at V came to 6 bases and at J to 4 bases, leaving 8 bases not matched to a gene. This CDR3 region has 14 residues. The germline V gene encodes CDR1 MDHEN and CDR2 SYDVKM. The CDR3 DNA reads as TGTGCCAGCAGCCTCGGGACAGGACTGTACGAGCAGTACTTC. This gives the protein CASSLGTGLYEQYF.

For the CDR3, the DNA is TGTGCCAGCAGCGTAATGGGACAGGCAGAGACCCAGTACTTC. It encodes CASSVMGQAETQYF. The chain carries TRBV9 and TRBJ2-5, with TRBD1 matching over 8 bases. The CDR3 is 14 residues long. The V gene's germline CDR1 is SGDLS and CDR2 YYNGEE. V dropped 1 base and J dropped 4; count of bases not matched to a gene: 3.